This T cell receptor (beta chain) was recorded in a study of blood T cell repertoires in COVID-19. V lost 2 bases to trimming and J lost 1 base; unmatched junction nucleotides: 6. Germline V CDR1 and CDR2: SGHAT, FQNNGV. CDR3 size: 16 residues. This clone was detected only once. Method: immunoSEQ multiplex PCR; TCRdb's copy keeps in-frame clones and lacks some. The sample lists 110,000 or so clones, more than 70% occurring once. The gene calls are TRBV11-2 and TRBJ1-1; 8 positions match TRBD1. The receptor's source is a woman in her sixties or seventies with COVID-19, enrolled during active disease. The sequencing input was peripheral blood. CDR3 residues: CASSLPGGHQNTEAFF. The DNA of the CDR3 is TGTGCCAGCAGCTTACCAGGGGGCCACCAGAACACTGAAGCTTTCTTT.